This T cell receptor (beta chain) stems from a study of shared T cell receptors in the human thymus. Assay used: immunoSEQ multiplex PCR; TCRdb lists only in-frame clones, some missing. The table records 500,000 to 750,000 clones, approximately 90% of them present only once. The CDR3 contains 15 residues. The germline gives CDR1 SGHTA, CDR2 FQGNSA. Trimming removed 9 bases from V and 3 bases from J, with 18 bases in between. This same sample was also taken into another study, of human thymus T cells. That publication notes: Thymic samples were excised during corrective heart operations. Use of V and J genes seemed skewed within the thymic and blood repertoires.

This receptor was obtained from a boy in the first two years of life with a congenital heart defect. What was sequenced was thymocytes. This chain links TRBV7-2 with TRBJ2-1, with D possibly TRBD1 on 6 matching bases. Written as DNA, the CDR3 is TGTGCCAGTAAGGGGGACGCCGGTCACTACAATGAGCAGTTCTTC. It yields the protein CASKGDAGHYNEQFF.